The 7 T cell receptor beta chains in this list originate from one sample, sequenced in a study of blood T cell repertoires in COVID-19. Produced via immunoSEQ multiplex PCR; TCRdb's table is partial and in-frame only. The repertoire has 110,000 to 150,000 clones, roughly four fifths of them found once; the top ten carry roughly 3%. Sequenced material: peripheral blood. All receptors come from an elderly woman with acute or convalescent COVID-19.

The chain couples TRBV7-2 to TRBJ1-5; D is uncertain. Germline values: CDR1 SGHTA, CDR2 FQGNSA. The CDR3 has 14 amino acids. With 1 base removed from V and 7 bases from J, the gap between germline ends came to 11 bases. The CDR3 reads CASSLGTAEQPQHF. The CDR3, as DNA: TGTGCCAGCAGCTTAGGCACAGCCGAACAGCCCCAGCATTTT.

This clone came up a few times. The J gene is TRBJ1-1, the V gene TRBV19; 7 bases agree with TRBD1. Germline V gene lookup returns CDR1 LNHDA and CDR2 SQIVND (reference sequence). The CDR3 contains 14 residues. Trimming took 6 bases from V and 1 from J; bases not matched to a gene: 5. CDR3 in amino acids: CASSRDRENTEAFF. The CDR3 nucleotides are TGTGCCAGTAGCCGGGACAGAGAGAACACTGAAGCTTTCTTT. The whole variable domain, filled in from reference TRBV19 and TRBJ1-1, reads DGGITQSPKYLFRKEGQNVTLSCEQNLNHDAMYWYRQDPGQGLRLIYYSQIVNDFQKGDIAEGYSVSREKKESFPLTVTSAQKNPTAFYLCASSRDRENTEAFFGQGTRLTVV.

This chain connects TRBV5-1 to TRBJ2-7; 7 nucleotides line up with TRBD1. The germline gives CDR1 SGHRS, CDR2 YFSETQ. CDR3 length: 16 residues. After removal of 3 bases from V and 2 bases from J, the junction contained 11 bases not matched to a gene. CDR3 DNA sequence: TGCGCCAGCAGCTATCTTACCGGGACAGTGGCCTACGAGCAGTACTTC. It codes for CASSYLTGTVAYEQYF. Supplemented by reference TRBV5-1 and TRBJ2-7, the full variable domain reads KAGVTQTPRYLIKTRGQQVTLSCSPISGHRSVSWYQQTPGQGLQFLFEYFSETQRNKGNFPGRFSGRQFSNSRSEMNVSTLELGDSALYLCASSYLTGTVAYEQYFGPGTRLTVT.

The V call is TRBV2, the J call TRBJ2-5; 9 bases map to TRBD2. Germline V lookup: CDR1 SNHLY, CDR2 FYNNEI. The CDR3 spans 15 residues. The junction had 7 bases not matched to a gene; V was cut back by 7 bases and J by 1 base. The CDR3 spells CASIRAGGRQETQYF. For the CDR3, the DNA is TGTGCCAGCATACGAGCGGGGGGCCGCCAAGAGACCCAGTACTTC.

The J gene is TRBJ1-6, the V gene TRBV19; D gene ambiguous. This CDR3 is built from 14 residues. V gave up 1 base and J gave up 7 bases, with 8 bases separating them. The germline CDR1 and CDR2 sequences are LNHDA and SQIVND (reference sequence). The CDR3 here is CASSIVAVNSPLHF. DNA for the CDR3: TGTGCCAGTAGTATAGTGGCAGTGAATTCACCCCTCCACTTT.

The chain employs TRBV5-1 and TRBJ1-1, with D hard to call. This CDR3 spans 14 amino acids. V was shortened by 0 bases and J by 2 bases, with 8 bases between the two germline ends. The germline gives CDR1 SGHRS, CDR2 YFSETQ. Written as DNA, the CDR3 is TGCGCCAGCAGCTTGGAACAACCTAACACTGAAGCTTTCTTT. It is translated as CASSLEQPNTEAFF. Full variable domain (missing parts from reference TRBV5-1 and TRBJ1-1): KAGVTQTPRYLIKTRGQQVTLSCSPISGHRSVSWYQQTPGQGLQFLFEYFSETQRNKGNFPGRFSGRQFSNSRSEMNVSTLELGDSALYLCASSLEQPNTEAFFGQGTRLTVV.

This chain links TRBV12-3 or TRBV12-4 with TRBJ2-3; D uncertain. The CDR3 contains 12 residues. The germline V and J ends were trimmed by 3 bases and 5 bases, with 6 bases remaining between them. The DNA of the CDR3 is TGTGCCAGCAGTTTTGGGCAAGATACGCAGTATTTT. This sequence encodes CASSFGQDTQYF.